This record covers a single TCR beta chain. Time point noted: patch test 1, 2 weeks after DPC sensitization. Described treatment: therapeutic diphenylcyclopropenone sensitization with weekly scalp DPC. Suited to DPC and affected by alopecia, the donors ranged from 18 to 70 years old. This sample was taken from a study of human T cells and chemical hapten exposure. About the study: An approximately 2 cm by approximately 2 cm inner upper arm patch received 2% DPC for sensitization. Alopecia areata, totalis or universalis was found in mostly female patients. Per-sample TCR yield variability stemmed mainly from small pooled library volume differences.

TCRdb reanalysed the RACE reads using MiXCR and keeps one entry per CDR3 protein. The data contain fewer than 200,000 distinct CDR3 sequences, 20% to 25% of them singletons. V gave up 0 bases and J gave up 7 bases, with 12 bases separating them. The V gene's germline CDR1 is LGHDT and CDR2 YNNKEL (reference sequence). The CDR3 covers 14 residues. This sample comprised whole blood, obtained in connection with sensitization to the hapten diphenylcyclopropenone (DPC). The sequence was collected from a woman between 50 and 59 years old with alopecia areata. Some clones in this sample may be carry-over from other donors' samples. The V call is TRBV3-1, the J call TRBJ1-1; tentative D call: TRBD1 (6 bases). The DNA for the CDR3 is TGTGCCAGCAGCCAAGAGGGGGTACAGGGTGAAGCTTTCTTT. Its protein product is CASSQEGVQGEAFF. The complete variable domain, with remaining parts taken from reference TRBV3-1 and TRBJ1-1, reads DTAVSQTPKYLVTQMGNDKSIKCEQNLGHDTMYWYKQDSKKFLKIMFSYNNKELIINETVPNRFSPKSPDKAHLNLHINSLELGDSAVYFCASSQEGVQGEAFFGQGTRLTVV.